Shown below are 21 T cell receptor beta chains from a single sample sequenced in a study of control samples from healthy donors and cancer patients (dated by TCRdb to the early 2020s). Library creation used the immunoSEQ multiplex PCR assay. TCRdb obtained this table from immuneACCESS and retained in-frame rearrangements with V and J assigned. These tables miss some clones; where compared with another copy, unresolved V genes account for less than half of the shortfall, and the remainder is unexplained. This sample gives around 90,000 clones in total; 85% of them show up just once. Around 2.1% of the sample is taken by the ten largest. Sequenced: blood. The receptors come from a woman aged 40 to 50 in good health.

The chain recombines TRBV10-3 with TRBJ2-1; D is perhaps TRBD2 (6 bases). Trimming took off 8 bases at V and 0 bases at J, with 11 bases between the two ends. Germline V gene lookup returns CDR1 ENHRY and CDR2 SYGVKD. This CDR3 comprises 14 residues. The chain's CDR3 is CAIGGGLSYNEQFF. DNA of the CDR3: TGTGCCATCGGCGGAGGGCTCTCCTACAATGAGCAGTTCTTC.

The chain has TRBV18 and TRBJ2-1; 10 positions match TRBD2. Losses at the gene ends were 3 bases for V and 4 bases for J; bases not matched to a gene: 3. This CDR3 contains 15 residues. Germline lookup yields CDR1 KGHSH and CDR2 LQKENI. The CDR3 DNA is TGTGCCAGCTCACCTAGCGGGGGGCTTTACAATGAGCAGTTCTTC. Its translation: CASSPSGGLYNEQFF. Full variable domain (missing parts from reference TRBV18 and TRBJ2-1): NAGVMQNPRHLVRRRGQEARLRCSPMKGHSHVYWYRQLPEEGLKFMVYLQKENIIDESGMPKERFSAEFPKEGPSILRIQQVVRGDSAAYFCASSPSGGLYNEQFFGPGTRLTVL.

Written as DNA, the CDR3 is TGTGCCACCCAGCGGGGGGGCACCGGGGAGCTGTTTTTT. Translation: CATQRGGTGELFF. The genes are TRBV15 and TRBJ2-2, with 10 bases that match TRBD2. CDR1 is LNHNV and CDR2 is YYDKDF in the germline V gene (reference sequence). V trimming: 8 bases; J trimming: 4 bases; junction bases outside the gene matches: 1. The CDR3 length is 13 residues.

The V and J genes are TRBV11-2 and TRBJ1-5, with D perhaps TRBD1 (5 bases). Trimming shortened V by 1 base and J by 5 bases, and 12 bases separated the two germline ends. Germline-derived CDR1 and CDR2 are SGHAT and FQNNGV. The length of the CDR3 is 15 residues. CDR3 coding DNA: TGTGCCAGCAGCTTAGTAGAGAGAGGGGATCAGCCCCAGCATTTT. Translating it yields CASSLVERGDQPQHF.

The chain couples TRBV29-1 to TRBJ1-5; the D is unclear. This CDR3 has 15 amino acids. The germline V gene has CDR1 SQVTM and CDR2 ANQGSEA. V lost 4 bases and J 2 bases, leaving 15 bases between the germline ends. The CDR3 here is CSVADGLLGNQPQHF. In DNA, the CDR3 is TGCAGCGTTGCAGACGGCTTATTGGGCAATCAGCCCCAGCATTTT. Full variable domain (outside the CDR3, taken from reference TRBV29-1 and TRBJ1-5): SAVISQKPSRDICQRGTSLTIQCQVDSQVTMMFWYRQQPGQSLTLIATANQGSEATYESGFVIDKFPISRPNLTFSTLTVSNMSPEDSSIYLCSVADGLLGNQPQHFGDGTRLSIL.

V usage is TRBV7-8 and J usage is TRBJ1-2; D call uncertain. Germline V CDR1 and CDR2: SGHVS, FQNEAQ. V was pared by 5 bases and J by 2 bases, with 18 bases between. The CDR3 extends over 16 amino acids. CDR3 nucleotides: TGTGCCAGCAGCCAACGAACGGTAGCGGCCAACTATGGCTACACCTTC. Its protein is CASSQRTVAANYGYTF.

The rearrangement joins TRBV25-1 to TRBJ1-2, with 8 bases identical to TRBD1. CDR1 and CDR2 from the germline V gene are MGHDK and SYGVNS. The length of the CDR3 is 14 residues. V dropped 8 bases and J dropped 8; count of bases not matched to a gene: 13. CDR3 sequence (DNA): TGTGCCAGCGGGGAAGGGGACAGGACGGGAGGCTACACCTTC. Translating gives CASGEGDRTGGYTF.

CDR3 amino acids: CASSRPPNTEAFF. The CDR3 region has the DNA TGTGCCAGCAGCCGACCCCCGAACACTGAAGCTTTCTTT. The chain has TRBV11-3 and TRBJ1-1; D is unclear. V lost 5 bases and J 1 base, leaving 8 bases between the germline ends. The CDR3 totals 13 residues. Germline V CDR1 and CDR2: SGHNT, YENEEA.

The rearrangement uses TRBV29-1 and TRBJ1-2; D might be TRBD1 (6 bases). Trimming cost V 5 bases and J 2 bases, with 12 bases left between them. The CDR3 has 13 amino acids. Germline assignment: CDR1 SQVTM and CDR2 ANQGSEA. The CDR3 DNA is TGCAGCGTTACACAGGGTTTGAACTATGGCTACACCTTC. This gives the protein CSVTQGLNYGYTF.

The chain is built from TRBV4-1 and TRBJ2-2, with D perhaps matching TRBD2 (7 bases). The germline CDR1 and CDR2 sequences are MGHRA and YSYEKL. The CDR3 has 16 residues. The ends were cut back, 1 base at V and 1 base at J, with 10 bases in the middle. For the CDR3, the DNA is TGCGCCAGCAGCCAAGGGGGGGGCTTGAACACCGGGGAGCTGTTTTTT. This codes for CASSQGGGLNTGELFF.

The chain has TRBV21-1 and TRBJ2-5; the D call of TRBD2 is as the table states it, not checked on the DNA. TRBV21-1 is annotated as a pseudogene. This CDR3 comprises 17 residues. For the CDR3, the DNA is TGTGCCAGCAGCACGTTAGCGGGGGGACCTTTTAAAGAGACCCAGTACTTC. Translating it yields CASSTLAGGPFKETQYF.

This chain joins TRBV10-2 and TRBJ2-7, with D possibly matching TRBD1 (5 bases). Looked up from germline, CDR1 is WSHSY and CDR2 is SAAADI. V dropped 2 bases and J dropped 2 bases, with 19 bases sitting between them. This CDR3 comprises 17 residues. The CDR3 protein is CASSEVGQQDRPYEQYF. The CDR3, as DNA: TGCGCCAGCAGTGAGGTGGGGCAGCAGGATCGTCCCTACGAGCAGTACTTC.

This chain joins TRBV18 and TRBJ2-7; 11 bases map to TRBD1. Trimming removed 3 bases from V and 3 bases from J; junction bases left unmatched: 7. CDR1 and CDR2 (germline): KGHSH, LQKENI. There are 16 residues in the CDR3. The CDR3 loop is CASSPGRDRGFYEQYF. The CDR3 DNA follows: TGTGCCAGCTCACCGGGCCGGGACAGGGGGTTCTACGAGCAGTACTTC.

This clone came up once. The chain employs TRBV6-2 or TRBV6-3 and TRBJ2-3; either TRBD1 or TRBD2 may fit D (6 bases each). V was trimmed by 2 bases and J by 0 bases, leaving 24 bases between them. Germline CDR1 MNHEY, CDR2 SVGEGT. The CDR3 loop spans 20 amino acids. The CDR3 sequence: CASSYTPGAKPRSSTDTQYF. CDR3 DNA: TGTGCCAGCAGTTACACCCCGGGGGCGAAACCTCGTTCAAGCACAGATACGCAGTATTTT.

V gene TRBV9 combines with J gene TRBJ2-4; D is perhaps TRBD2 (6 bases). The CDR3 runs 16 residues. Per germline, CDR1 SGDLS and CDR2 YYNGEE. V lost 2 bases and J lost 2, with 14 bases in between. The CDR3 here is CASSVTGGGPKNIQYF. The CDR3 nucleotides are TGTGCCAGCAGCGTGACTGGCGGAGGGCCCAAAAACATTCAGTACTTC.

This sequence joins TRBV4-3 and TRBJ1-6; D remains unclear. Trimming removed 4 bases at V and 7 bases at J, with 14 bases between. CDR1 is LGHNA, CDR2 YSLEER, per germline. This CDR3 spans 15 amino acids. CDR3 sequence (DNA): TGCGCCAGCAGCCCGGCTCAGACGGAAAATTCACCCCTCCACTTT. Translation gives CASSPAQTENSPLHF.

The J gene is TRBJ1-2, the V gene TRBV5-6; 7 bases are a match to TRBD1. This CDR3 region has 15 residues. V shed 4 bases and J 5 bases; nucleotides not matched to a gene: 11. Looked up from germline, CDR1 is SGHDT and CDR2 is YYEEEE. The CDR3 region is CASSRWTGELYGYTF. DNA for the CDR3: TGTGCCAGCAGCCGATGGACAGGTGAACTTTATGGCTACACCTTC.

V is TRBV19 and J is TRBJ1-6; 9 nucleotides match TRBD1. V trimming: 4 bases; J trimming: 6 bases; junction bases outside the gene matches: 4. Germline V gene lookup returns CDR1 LNHDA and CDR2 SQIVND (reference sequence). This CDR3 region has 15 residues. This CDR3 is CASSNPGQGNSPLHF. The CDR3 DNA is TGTGCCAGTAGTAACCCGGGACAGGGTAATTCACCCCTCCACTTT.

The chain couples TRBV7-3 to TRBJ1-2; weak D call: TRBD1 (6 bases). V dropped 2 bases and J dropped 8 bases, with 12 bases sitting between them. The CDR3 consists of 13 residues. The germline V gene encodes CDR1 SGHTA and CDR2 FQGTGA. The CDR3 reads CASSLSGAGGYTF. Here the CDR3 DNA reads TGTGCCAGCAGCTTATCAGGGGCGGGAGGCTACACCTTC.

The rearrangement joins TRBV25-1 to TRBJ2-2; D gene uncertain. V was clipped by 7 bases and J by 5 bases, with 5 bases between them. The germline gives CDR1 MGHDK, CDR2 SYGVNS. The CDR3 runs 11 residues. The CDR3, as DNA: TGTGCCAGCACCATTACCGGGGAGCTGTTTTTT. It is translated as CASTITGELFF.

The rearrangement joins TRBV6-5 to TRBJ2-3; D gene ambiguous. Germline V CDR1 and CDR2: MNHEY, SVGAGI. CDR3 size: 10 residues. V was cut by 9 bases and J by 2 bases, with 3 bases left in between. CDR3: CARYTDTQYF. The CDR3 DNA is TGTGCCAGATACACAGATACGCAGTATTTT.